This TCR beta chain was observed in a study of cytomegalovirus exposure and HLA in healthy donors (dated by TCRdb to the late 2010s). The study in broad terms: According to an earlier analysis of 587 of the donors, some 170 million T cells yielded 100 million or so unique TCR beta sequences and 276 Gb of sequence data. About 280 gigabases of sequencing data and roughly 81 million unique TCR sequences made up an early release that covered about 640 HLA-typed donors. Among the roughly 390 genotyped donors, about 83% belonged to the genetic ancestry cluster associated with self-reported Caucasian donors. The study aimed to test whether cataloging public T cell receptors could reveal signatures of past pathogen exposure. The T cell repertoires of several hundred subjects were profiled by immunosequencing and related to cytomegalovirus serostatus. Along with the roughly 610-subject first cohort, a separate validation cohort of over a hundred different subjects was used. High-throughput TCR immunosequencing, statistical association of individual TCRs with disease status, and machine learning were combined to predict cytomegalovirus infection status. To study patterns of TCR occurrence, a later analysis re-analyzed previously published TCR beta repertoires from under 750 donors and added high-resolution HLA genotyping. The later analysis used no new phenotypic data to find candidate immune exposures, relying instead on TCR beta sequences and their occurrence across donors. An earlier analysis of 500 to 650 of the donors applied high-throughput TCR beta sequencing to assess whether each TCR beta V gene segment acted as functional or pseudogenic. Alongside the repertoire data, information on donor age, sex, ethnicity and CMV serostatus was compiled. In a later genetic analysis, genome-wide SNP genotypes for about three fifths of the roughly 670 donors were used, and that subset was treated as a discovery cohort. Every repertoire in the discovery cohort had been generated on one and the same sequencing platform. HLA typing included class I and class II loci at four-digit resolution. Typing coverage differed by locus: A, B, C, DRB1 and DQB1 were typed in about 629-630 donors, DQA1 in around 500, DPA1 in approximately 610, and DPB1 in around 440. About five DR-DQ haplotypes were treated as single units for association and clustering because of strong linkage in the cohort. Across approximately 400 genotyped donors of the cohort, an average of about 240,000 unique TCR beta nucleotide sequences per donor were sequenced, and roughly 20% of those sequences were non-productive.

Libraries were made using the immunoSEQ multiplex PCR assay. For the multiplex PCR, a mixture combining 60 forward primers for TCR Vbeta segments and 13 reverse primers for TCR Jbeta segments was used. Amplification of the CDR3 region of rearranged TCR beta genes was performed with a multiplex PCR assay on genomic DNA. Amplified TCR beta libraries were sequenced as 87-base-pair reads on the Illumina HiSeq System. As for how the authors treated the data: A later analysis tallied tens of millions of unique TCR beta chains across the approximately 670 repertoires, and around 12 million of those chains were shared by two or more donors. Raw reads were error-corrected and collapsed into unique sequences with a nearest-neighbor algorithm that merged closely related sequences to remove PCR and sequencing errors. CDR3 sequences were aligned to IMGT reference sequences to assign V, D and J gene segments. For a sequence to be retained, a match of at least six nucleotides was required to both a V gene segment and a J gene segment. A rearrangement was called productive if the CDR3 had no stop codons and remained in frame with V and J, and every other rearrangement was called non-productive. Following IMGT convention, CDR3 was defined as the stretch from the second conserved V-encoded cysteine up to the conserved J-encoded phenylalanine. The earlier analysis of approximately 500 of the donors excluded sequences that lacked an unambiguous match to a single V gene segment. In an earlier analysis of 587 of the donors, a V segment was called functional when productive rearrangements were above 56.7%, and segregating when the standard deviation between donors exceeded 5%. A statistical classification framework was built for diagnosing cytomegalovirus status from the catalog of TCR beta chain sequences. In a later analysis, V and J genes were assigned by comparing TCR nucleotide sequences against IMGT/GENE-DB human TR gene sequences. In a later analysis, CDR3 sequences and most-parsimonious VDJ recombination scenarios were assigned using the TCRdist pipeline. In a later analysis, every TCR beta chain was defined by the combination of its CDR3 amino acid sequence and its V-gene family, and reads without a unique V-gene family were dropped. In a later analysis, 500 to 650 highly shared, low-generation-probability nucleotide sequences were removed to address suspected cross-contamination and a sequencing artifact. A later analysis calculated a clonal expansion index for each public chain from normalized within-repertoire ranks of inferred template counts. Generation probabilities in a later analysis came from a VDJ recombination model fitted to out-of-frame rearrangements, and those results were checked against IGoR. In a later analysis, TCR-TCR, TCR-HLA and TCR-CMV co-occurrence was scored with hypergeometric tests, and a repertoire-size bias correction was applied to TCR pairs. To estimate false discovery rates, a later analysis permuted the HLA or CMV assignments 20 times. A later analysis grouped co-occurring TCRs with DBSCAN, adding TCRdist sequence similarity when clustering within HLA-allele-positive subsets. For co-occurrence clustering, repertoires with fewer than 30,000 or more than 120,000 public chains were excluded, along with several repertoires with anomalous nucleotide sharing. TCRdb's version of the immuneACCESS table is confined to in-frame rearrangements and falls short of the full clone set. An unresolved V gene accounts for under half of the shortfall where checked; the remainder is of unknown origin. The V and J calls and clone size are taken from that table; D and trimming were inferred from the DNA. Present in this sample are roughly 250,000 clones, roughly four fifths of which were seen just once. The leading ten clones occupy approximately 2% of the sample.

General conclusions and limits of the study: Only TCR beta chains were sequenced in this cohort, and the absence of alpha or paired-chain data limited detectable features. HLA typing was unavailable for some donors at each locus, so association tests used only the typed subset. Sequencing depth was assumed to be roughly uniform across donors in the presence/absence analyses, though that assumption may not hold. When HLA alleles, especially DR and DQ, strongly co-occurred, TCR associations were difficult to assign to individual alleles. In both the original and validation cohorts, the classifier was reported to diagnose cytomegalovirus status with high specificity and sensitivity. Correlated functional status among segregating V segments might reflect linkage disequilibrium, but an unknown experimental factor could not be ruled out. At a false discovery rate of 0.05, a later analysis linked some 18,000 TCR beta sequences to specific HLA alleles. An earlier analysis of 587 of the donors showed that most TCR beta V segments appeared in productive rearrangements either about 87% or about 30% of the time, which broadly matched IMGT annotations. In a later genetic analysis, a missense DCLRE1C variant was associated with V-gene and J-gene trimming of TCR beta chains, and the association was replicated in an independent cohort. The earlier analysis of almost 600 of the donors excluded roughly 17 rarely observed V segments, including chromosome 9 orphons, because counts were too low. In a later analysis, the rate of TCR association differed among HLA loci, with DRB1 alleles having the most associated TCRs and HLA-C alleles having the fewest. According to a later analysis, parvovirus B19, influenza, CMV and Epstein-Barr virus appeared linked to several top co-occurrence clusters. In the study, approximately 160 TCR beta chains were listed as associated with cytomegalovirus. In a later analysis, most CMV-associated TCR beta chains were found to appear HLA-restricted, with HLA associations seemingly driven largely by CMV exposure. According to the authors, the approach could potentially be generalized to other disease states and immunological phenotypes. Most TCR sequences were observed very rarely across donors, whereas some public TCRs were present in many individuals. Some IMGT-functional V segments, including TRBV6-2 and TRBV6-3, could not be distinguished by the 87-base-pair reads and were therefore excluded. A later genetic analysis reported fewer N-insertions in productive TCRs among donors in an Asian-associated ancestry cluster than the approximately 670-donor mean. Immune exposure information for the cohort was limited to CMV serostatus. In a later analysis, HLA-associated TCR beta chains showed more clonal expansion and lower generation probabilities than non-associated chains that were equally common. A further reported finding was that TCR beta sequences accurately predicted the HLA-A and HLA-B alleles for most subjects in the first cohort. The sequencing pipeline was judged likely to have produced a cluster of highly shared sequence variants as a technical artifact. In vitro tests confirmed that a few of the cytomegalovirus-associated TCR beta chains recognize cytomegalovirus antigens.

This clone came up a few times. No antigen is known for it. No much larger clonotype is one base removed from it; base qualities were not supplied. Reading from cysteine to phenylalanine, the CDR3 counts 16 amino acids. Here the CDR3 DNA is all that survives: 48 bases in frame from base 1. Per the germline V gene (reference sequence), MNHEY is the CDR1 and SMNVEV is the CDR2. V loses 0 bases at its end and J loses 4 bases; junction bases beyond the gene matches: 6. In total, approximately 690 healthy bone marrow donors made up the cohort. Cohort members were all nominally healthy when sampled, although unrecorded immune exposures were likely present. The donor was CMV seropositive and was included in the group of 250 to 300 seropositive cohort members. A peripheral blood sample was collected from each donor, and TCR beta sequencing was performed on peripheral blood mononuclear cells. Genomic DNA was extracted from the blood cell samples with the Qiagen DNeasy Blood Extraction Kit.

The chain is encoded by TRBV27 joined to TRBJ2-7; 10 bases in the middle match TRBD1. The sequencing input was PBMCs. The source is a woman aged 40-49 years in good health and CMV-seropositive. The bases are TGTGCCAGCAGTTTATCGGGACAGGGGCGATTGTACGAGCAGTACTTC. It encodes CASSLSGQGRLYEQYF.